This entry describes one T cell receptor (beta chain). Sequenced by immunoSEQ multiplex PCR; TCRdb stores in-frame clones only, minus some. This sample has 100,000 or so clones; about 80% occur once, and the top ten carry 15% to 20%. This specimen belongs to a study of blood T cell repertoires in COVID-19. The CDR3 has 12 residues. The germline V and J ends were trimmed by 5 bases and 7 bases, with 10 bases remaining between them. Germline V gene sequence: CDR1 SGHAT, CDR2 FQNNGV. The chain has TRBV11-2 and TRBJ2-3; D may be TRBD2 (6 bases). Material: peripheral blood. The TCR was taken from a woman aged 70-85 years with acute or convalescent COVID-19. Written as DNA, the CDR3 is TGTGCCAGCAGCCTCGGGGGAAATACGCAGTATTTT. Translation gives CASSLGGNTQYF.